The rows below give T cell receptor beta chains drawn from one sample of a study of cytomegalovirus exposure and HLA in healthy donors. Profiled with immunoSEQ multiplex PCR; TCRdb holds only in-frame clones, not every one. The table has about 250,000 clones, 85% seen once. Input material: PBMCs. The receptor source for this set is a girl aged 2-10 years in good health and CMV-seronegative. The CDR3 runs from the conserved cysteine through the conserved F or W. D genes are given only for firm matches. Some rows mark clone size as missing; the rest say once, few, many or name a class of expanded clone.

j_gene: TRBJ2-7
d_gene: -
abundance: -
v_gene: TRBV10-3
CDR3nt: TGTGCCATCAGTGAGACCCGGTACGAGCAGTACTTC
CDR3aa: CAISETRYEQYF

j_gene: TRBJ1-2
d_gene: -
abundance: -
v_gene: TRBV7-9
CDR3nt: TGTGCCAGCAGCCATAAGACAGGTGCGGGTGGCTACACCTTC
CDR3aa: CASSHKTGAGGYTF

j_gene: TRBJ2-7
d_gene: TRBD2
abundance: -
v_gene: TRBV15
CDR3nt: TGTGCCACCAGCACGGTAGCGGGGGACGAGCAGTACTTC
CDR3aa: CATSTVAGDEQYF

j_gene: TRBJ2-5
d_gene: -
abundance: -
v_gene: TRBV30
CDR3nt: TGTGCCTGGAGTGTTCGGTGGGCTGAGACCCAGTACTTC
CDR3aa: CAWSVRWAETQYF

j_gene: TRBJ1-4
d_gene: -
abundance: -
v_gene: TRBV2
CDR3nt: TGTGCCAGCAGTGAAATCGGGAGGGATGAAAAACTGTTTTTT
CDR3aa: CASSEIGRDEKLFF

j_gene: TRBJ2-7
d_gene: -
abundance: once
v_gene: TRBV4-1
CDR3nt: TGTGCCAGCAGCCAAGCGGGCGGGGTCTCCTACGAGCAGTACTTC
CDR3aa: CASSQAGGVSYEQYF

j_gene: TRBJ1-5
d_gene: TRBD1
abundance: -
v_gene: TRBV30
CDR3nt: TGTGCCTGGAGTGGACAGGGGAGAAATCAGCCCCAGCATTTT
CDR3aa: CAWSGQGRNQPQHF

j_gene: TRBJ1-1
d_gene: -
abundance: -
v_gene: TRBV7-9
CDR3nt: TGTGCCAGCAGCTTAGACTTTGGGGGAGGGACTGAAGCTTTCTTT
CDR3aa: CASSLDFGGGTEAFF

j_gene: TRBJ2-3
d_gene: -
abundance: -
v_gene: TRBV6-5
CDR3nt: TGTGCCAGCAGTCAGGGGTATGGCACAGATACGCAGTATTTT
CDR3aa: CASSQGYGTDTQYF

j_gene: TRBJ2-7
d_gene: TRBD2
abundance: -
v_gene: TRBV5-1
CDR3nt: TGCGCCAGCAGCTGGACCGGGACTAGCAGCTACGAGCAGTACTTC
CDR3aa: CASSWTGTSSYEQYF

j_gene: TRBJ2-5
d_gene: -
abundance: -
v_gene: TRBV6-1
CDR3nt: TGTGCCAGCAGTGAACAAGGGGCAGAGACCCAGTACTTC
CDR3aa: CASSEQGAETQYF

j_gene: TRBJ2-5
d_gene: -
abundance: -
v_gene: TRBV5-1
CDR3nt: TGCGCCAGCAGCTTGGACGCGGATCAGGGGACCCAGTACTTC
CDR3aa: CASSLDADQGTQYF

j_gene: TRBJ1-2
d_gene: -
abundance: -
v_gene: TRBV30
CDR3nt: TGTGCCTGGAGTGCAGTGGCTAGGGGCTACACCTTC
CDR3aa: CAWSAVARGYTF

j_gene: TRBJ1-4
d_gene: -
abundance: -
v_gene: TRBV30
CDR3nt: TGTGCCTGGAGTGTTACTCGTACCAGGCGGAGGGCTAATGAAAAACTGTTTTTT
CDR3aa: CAWSVTRTRRRANEKLFF

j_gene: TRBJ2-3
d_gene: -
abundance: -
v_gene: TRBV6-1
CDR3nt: TGTGCCAGCAGTGAAGCCAGGGTAGATACGCAGTATTTT
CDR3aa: CASSEARVDTQYF

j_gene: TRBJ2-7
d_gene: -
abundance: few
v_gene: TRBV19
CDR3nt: TGTGCCAGTAGTATAGAACCAGGGTCAACCTACGAGCAGTACTTC
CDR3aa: CASSIEPGSTYEQYF

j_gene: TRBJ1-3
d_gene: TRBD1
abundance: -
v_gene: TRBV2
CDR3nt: TGTGCCAGCGGGGGAGGGACAGGGTGGAACACCATATATTTT
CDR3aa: CASGGGTGWNTIYF

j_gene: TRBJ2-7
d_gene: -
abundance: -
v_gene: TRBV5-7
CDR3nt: TGTGCCAGCAGCTCCCGACAGACCTCCTACGAGCAGTACTTC
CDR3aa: CASSSRQTSYEQYF

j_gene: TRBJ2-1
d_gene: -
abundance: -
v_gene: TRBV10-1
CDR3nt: TGCGCCACTCAGGCGGCACAGGGTAGGAGTGAGCAGTTCTTC
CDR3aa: CATQAAQGRSEQFF

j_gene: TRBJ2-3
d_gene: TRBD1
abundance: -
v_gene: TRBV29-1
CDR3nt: TGCAGCGTGGCACAGGGGATTAGCACAGATACGCAGTATTTT
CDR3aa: CSVAQGISTDTQYF

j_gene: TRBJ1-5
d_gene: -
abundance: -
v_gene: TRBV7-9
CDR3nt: TGTGCCAGCAGCTTACCAGGGTTTGGTCAGCCCCAGCATTTT
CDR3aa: CASSLPGFGQPQHF

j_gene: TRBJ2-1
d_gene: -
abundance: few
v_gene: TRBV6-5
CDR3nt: TGTGCCAGCAGTTACAGGGGATTCGACAATGAGCAGTTCTTC
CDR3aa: CASSYRGFDNEQFF

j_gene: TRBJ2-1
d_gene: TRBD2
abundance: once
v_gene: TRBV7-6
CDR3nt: TGTGCCAGCAGCTGGCCCCGGAAGAGCGGGGATCTCCTCCTATCCTACAATGAGCAGTTCTTC
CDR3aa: CASSWPRKSGDLLLSYNEQFF

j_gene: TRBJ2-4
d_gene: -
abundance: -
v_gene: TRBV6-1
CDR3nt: TGTGCCAGCAGCCCGGGTAGCGGTAACATTCAGTACTTC
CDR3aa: CASSPGSGNIQYF

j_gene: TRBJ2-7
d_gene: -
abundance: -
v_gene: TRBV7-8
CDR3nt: TGTGCCAGCAGCACCAACCCCCCCGGTGGGATAGGGCGGGCCTACGAGCAGTACTTC
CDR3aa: CASSTNPPGGIGRAYEQYF

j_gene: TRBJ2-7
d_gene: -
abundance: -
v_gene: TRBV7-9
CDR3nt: TGTGCCAGCAGCCCTGAGGAACTAGCCTACGAGCAGTACTTC
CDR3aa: CASSPEELAYEQYF

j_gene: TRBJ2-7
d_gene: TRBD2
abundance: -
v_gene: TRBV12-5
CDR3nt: TGTGCTAGTGGGTTTGCTTCTAGCGGGGGGTCCTACGAGCAGTACTTC
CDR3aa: CASGFASSGGSYEQYF

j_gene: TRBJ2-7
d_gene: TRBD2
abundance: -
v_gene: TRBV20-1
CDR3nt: TGCAGTGCTAGAGATCCCAGCGGGACCTACTTC
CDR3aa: CSARDPSGTYF

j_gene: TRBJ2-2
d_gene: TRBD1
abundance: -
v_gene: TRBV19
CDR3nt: TGTGCCAGTAAAGTGAAAGGGACAGGGAACGCCGGGGAGCTGTTTTTT
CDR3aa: CASKVKGTGNAGELFF

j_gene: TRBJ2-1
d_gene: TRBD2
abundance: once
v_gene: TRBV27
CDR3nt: TGTGCCAGCAGTTTAGTCGGGGGGGGGTACAATGAGCAGTTCTTC
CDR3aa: CASSLVGGGYNEQFF